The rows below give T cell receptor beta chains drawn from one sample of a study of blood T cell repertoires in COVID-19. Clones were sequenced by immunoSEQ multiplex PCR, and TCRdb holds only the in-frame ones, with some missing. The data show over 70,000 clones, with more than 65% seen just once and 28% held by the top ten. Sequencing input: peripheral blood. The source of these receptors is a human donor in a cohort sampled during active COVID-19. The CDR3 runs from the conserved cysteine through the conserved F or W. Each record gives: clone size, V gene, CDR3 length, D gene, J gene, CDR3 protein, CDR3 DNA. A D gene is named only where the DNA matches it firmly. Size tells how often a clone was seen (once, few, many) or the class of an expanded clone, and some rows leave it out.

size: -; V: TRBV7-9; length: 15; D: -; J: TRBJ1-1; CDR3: CASSRMGGGSTEAFF; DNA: TGTGCCAGCAGCCGCATGGGAGGCGGGAGCACTGAAGCTTTCTTT
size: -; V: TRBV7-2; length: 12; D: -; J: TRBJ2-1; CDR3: CASSSLQWEQFF; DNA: TGTGCCAGCAGCTCCCTCCAGTGGGAGCAGTTCTTC
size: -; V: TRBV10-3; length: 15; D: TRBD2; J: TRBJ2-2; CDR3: CAIRRTSGGPGELFF; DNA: TGTGCCATCAGGAGGACTAGCGGGGGCCCCGGGGAGCTGTTTTTT
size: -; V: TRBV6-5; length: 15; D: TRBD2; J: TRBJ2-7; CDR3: CASTPGTSASYEQYF; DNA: TGTGCCAGCACCCCCGGGACTAGCGCCTCCTACGAGCAGTACTTC
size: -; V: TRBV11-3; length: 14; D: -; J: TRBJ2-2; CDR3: CASSLGELTGELFF; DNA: TGTGCCAGCAGCTTAGGCGAGTTAACCGGGGAGCTGTTTTTT
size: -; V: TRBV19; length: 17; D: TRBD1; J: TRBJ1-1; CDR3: CASSPWTGKDMNTEAFF; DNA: TGTGCCAGTAGTCCATGGACAGGGAAAGACATGAACACTGAAGCTTTCTTT
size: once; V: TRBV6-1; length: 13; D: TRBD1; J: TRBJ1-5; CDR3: CASSETGEQPQHF; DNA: TGTGCCAGCAGTGAGACAGGGGAGCAGCCCCAGCATTTT
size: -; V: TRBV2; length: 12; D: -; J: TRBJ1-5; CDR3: CASRAPNQPQHF; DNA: TGTGCCAGCAGGGCACCAAATCAGCCCCAGCATTTT
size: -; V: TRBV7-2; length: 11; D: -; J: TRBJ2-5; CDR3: CASSSRETQYF; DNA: TGTGCCAGCAGCTCGAGAGAGACCCAGTACTTC
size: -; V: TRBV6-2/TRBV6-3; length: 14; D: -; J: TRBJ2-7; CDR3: CASSPYSPGLEQYF; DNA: TGTGCCAGCAGCCCGTACAGCCCCGGACTCGAGCAGTACTTC
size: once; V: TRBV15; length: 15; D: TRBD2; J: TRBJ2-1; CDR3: CATSVQIGTSGFQFF; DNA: TGTGCCACCAGCGTACAGATCGGGACTAGCGGTTTTCAGTTCTTC
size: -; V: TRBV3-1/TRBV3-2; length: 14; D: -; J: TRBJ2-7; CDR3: CASSQRTADYEQYF; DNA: TGTGCCAGCAGCCAACGGACAGCTGACTACGAGCAGTACTTC
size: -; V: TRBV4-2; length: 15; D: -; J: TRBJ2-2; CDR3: CASSQTGMNTGELFF; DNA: TGTGCCAGCAGCCAAACAGGGATGAACACCGGGGAGCTGTTTTTT
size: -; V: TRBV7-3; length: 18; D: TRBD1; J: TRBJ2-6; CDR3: CASSPGDRASSGANVLTF; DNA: TGTGCCAGCAGCCCCGGGGACAGGGCCTCGAGCGGGGCCAACGTCCTGACTTTC
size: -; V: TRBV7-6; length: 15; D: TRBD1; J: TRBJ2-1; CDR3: CASSLYQGAANEQFF; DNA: TGTGCCAGCAGCTTATACCAGGGGGCTGCAAATGAGCAGTTCTTC
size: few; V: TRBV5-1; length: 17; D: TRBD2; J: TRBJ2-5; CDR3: CASSLGLAGDTQETQYF; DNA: TGCGCCAGCAGCTTGGGTTTAGCGGGGGACACCCAAGAGACCCAGTACTTC
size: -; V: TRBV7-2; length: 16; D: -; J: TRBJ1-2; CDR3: CASSLAVSRDNYGYTF; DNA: TGTGCCAGCAGCTTAGCGGTATCCAGGGATAACTATGGCTACACCTTC
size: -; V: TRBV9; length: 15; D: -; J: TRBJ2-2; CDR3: CASSARSSGAGELFF; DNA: TGTGCCAGCAGCGCTCGGAGCTCCGGCGCCGGGGAGCTGTTTTTT